This T cell receptor beta chain comes out of a study of cytomegalovirus exposure and HLA in healthy donors. Study-level findings and limits: Reports indicated that the classifier achieved high specificity and sensitivity in diagnosing cytomegalovirus status. There were some public TCRs occurring in many donors, but most TCR sequences were rare.

The CDR3 sequence is 15 residues long. Germline CDR1 and CDR2: SGHNT and YYREEE (reference sequence). V shed 2 bases, J shed 1 base, and the junction held 5 bases outside the gene matches. The repertoire was sequenced with immunoSEQ multiplex PCR; TCRdb's copy has only in-frame clones and lacks some. This sample carries roughly 60,000 clones, 95% of them seen once, and the ten largest clones take about 6%. In regard to this clone: Its specificity is unknown.

Donors were drawn from the approximately 130-subject validation cohort, separate from the approximately 620-subject first cohort. The rearrangement links TRBV5-4 to TRBJ2-5, with 7 bases aligning to TRBD1. This TCR came from a woman under 30 in good health and CMV-seropositive. The sequencing sample was made of PBMCs. The CDR3 region is CASSFTGTAQETQYF. DNA for the CDR3: TGTGCCAGCAGCTTCACCGGGACAGCCCAAGAGACCCAGTACTTC.